This TCR beta chain was observed in a study of cytomegalovirus exposure and HLA in healthy donors. Study overall: In an earlier analysis, some 110 million unique TCR beta sequences were found from about 179 million T cells. Study-level findings and limits: Accurate predictions that matched the HLA-A and HLA-B alleles of most subjects were reportedly made from TCR beta sequences. Specificity of a few CMV-associated chains for CMV antigens was verified in vitro.

Concerning this clone: What it binds is unknown.

The germline V and J ends were trimmed by 3 bases and 2 bases, with 14 bases remaining between them. CDR1 is LNHDA and CDR2 is SQIVND in the germline V gene (reference sequence). The CDR3 length is 16 residues. Use of 60 Vbeta and 13 Jbeta primers characterized the PCR. In the study's own analysis: Unique TCR beta chains numbered around 75 million in a later analysis, with roughly 11 million shared. Assay: immunoSEQ multiplex PCR; the TCRdb copy retains only in-frame clones and omits some. V, J and clone size reflect that table, while D and trimming were determined from the DNA. The repertoire holds some 140,000 clones, with approximately 79% as singletons.

Sequenced input: PBMCs. This TCR was recovered from a man younger than 35 in good health and CMV-seropositive. V and J are TRBV19 and TRBJ2-1; D is possibly TRBD2 (6 bases). CDR3 nucleotides: TGTGCCAGTAGTATGGGACTCACACGAACCTACAATGAGCAGTTCTTC. Amino acid sequence: CASSMGLTRTYNEQFF.